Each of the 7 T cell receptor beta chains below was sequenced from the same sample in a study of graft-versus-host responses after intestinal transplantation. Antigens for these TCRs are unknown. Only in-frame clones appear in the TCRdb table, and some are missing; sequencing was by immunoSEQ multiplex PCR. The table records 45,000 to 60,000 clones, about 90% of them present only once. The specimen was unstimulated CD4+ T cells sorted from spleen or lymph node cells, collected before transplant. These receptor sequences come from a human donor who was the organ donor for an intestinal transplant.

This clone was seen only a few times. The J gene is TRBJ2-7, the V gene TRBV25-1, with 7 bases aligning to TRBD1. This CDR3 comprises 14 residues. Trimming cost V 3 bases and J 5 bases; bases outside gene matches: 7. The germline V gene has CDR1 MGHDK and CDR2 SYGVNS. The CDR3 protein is CASSDPTGFHEQYF. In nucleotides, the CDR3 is TGTGCCAGCAGTGACCCGACAGGGTTCCACGAGCAGTACTTC.

CDR3 coding DNA: TGCAGTGCTAGACAGGACTACGAGCAGTACTTC. Amino acids: CSARQDYEQYF. This chain links TRBV20-1 with TRBJ2-7; D remains ambiguous. This CDR3 contains 11 residues. The V and J ends lost 2 bases and 3 bases respectively, with 5 bases between them. Looked up from germline, CDR1 is DFQATT and CDR2 is SNEGSKA (reference sequence).

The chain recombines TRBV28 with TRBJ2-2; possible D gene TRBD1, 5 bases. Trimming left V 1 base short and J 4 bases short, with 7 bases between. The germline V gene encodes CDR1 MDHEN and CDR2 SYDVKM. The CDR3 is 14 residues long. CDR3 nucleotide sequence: TGTGCCAGCAGTTTATCCAGGGCCACCGGGGAGCTGTTTTTT. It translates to CASSLSRATGELFF.

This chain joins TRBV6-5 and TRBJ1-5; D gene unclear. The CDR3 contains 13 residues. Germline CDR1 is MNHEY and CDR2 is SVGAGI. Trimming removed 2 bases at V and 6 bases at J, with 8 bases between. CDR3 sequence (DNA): TGTGCCAGCAGTTACAGGGAAGGTCAGCCCCAGCATTTT. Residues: CASSYREGQPQHF.

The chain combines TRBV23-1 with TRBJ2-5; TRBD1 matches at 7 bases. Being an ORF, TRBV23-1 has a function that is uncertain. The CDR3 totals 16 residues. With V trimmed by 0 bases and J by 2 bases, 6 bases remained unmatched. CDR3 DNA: TGCGCCAGCAGTCAATCGGGAAGGGGGCGTCAAGAGACCCAGTACTTC. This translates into CASSQSGRGRQETQYF.

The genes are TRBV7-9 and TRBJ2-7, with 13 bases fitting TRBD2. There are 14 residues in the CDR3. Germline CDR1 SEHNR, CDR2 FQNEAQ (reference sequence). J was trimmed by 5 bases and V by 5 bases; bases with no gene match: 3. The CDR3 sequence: CASSQGLAGHEQYF. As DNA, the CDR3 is TGTGCCAGCAGCCAGGGACTAGCGGGACACGAGCAGTACTTC.

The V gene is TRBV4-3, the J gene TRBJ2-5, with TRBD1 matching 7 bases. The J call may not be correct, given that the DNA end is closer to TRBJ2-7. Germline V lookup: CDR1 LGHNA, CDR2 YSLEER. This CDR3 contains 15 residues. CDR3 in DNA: TGCGCCAGCAGCCTCGGGACAGATATTTCCTACGAGCAGTACTTC. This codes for CASSLGTDISYEQYF.